These T cell receptor beta chains were read from a single sample in a study of post-analysis software for immune sequencing data. TCRdb reanalysed the PCR reads using MiXCR and keeps one entry per CDR3 protein. In the table there are about 500,000 distinct CDR3 sequences, under 55% of which are singletons. Sequencing used blood. Receptors were obtained from a girl aged 10-17 years with multiple sclerosis. Both conserved end residues are part of each CDR3. Fields, in order: V gene, clone size, D gene, J gene, CDR3 protein, CDR3 DNA. The D gene is left open where the match is weak. Clone size, where shown, is once, few, many, or a class for clones that have expanded.

v_gene: TRBV6-5; abundance: .; d_gene: .; j_gene: TRBJ1-6; CDR3aa: CASRLDPVSYNSPLHF; CDR3nt: TGTGCCAGCAGACTAGACCCGGTCTCCTATAATTCACCCCTCCACTTT
v_gene: TRBV24-1; abundance: .; d_gene: TRBD2; j_gene: TRBJ2-1; CDR3aa: CATSDTTSGRGSSYNEQFF; CDR3nt: TGTGCCACCAGTGACACGACTAGCGGGAGGGGAAGCTCCTACAATGAGCAGTTCTTC
v_gene: TRBV5-1; abundance: many; d_gene: .; j_gene: TRBJ2-5; CDR3aa: CASAYSARAEETQYF; CDR3nt: TGCGCCAGCGCCTACTCCGCCCGAGCAGAAGAGACCCAGTACTTC
v_gene: TRBV29-1; abundance: few; d_gene: .; j_gene: TRBJ2-5; CDR3aa: CSFQGYQETQYF; CDR3nt: TGCAGCTTCCAGGGATACCAAGAGACCCAGTACTTC
v_gene: TRBV5-1; abundance: few; d_gene: .; j_gene: TRBJ2-7; CDR3aa: CASTGDRTYEQYF; CDR3nt: TGCGCCAGCACGGGGGACCGTACCTACGAGCAGTACTTC
v_gene: TRBV20-1; abundance: few; d_gene: TRBD2; j_gene: TRBJ2-1; CDR3aa: CSARPPGRAYNEQFF; CDR3nt: TGCAGTGCTAGACCCCCCGGGAGGGCCTACAATGAGCAGTTCTTC
v_gene: TRBV7-3; abundance: many; d_gene: TRBD1; j_gene: TRBJ2-5; CDR3aa: CASSLTGLQETQYF; CDR3nt: TGTGCCAGCAGTTTGACAGGGCTCCAAGAGACCCAGTACTTC
v_gene: TRBV5-1; abundance: .; d_gene: TRBD2; j_gene: TRBJ2-1; CDR3aa: CASSSRTSGREGEQFF; CDR3nt: TGCGCCAGCAGCTCCCGGACTAGCGGGAGGGAGGGTGAGCAGTTCTTC
v_gene: TRBV7-2; abundance: .; d_gene: .; j_gene: TRBJ1-2; CDR3aa: CASSFDTLYGYTF; CDR3nt: TGTGCCAGCAGCTTCGACACCTTATATGGCTACACCTTC
v_gene: TRBV12-3/TRBV12-4; abundance: few; d_gene: .; j_gene: TRBJ2-3; CDR3aa: CASSSLQVASRADTQYF; CDR3nt: TGTGCCAGCAGTTCCCTCCAAGTAGCGAGCAGGGCAGATACGCAGTATTTT
v_gene: TRBV20-1; abundance: .; d_gene: TRBD1; j_gene: TRBJ1-6; CDR3aa: CSARMGQSSYNSPLHF; CDR3nt: TGCAGTGCGAGGATGGGACAGAGCTCCTATAATTCACCCCTCCACTTT
v_gene: TRBV27; abundance: few; d_gene: .; j_gene: TRBJ1-2; CDR3aa: CASSLSGSGYTF; CDR3nt: TGTGCCAGCAGTTTATCGGGGTCTGGCTACACCTTC
v_gene: TRBV28; abundance: .; d_gene: .; j_gene: TRBJ1-1; CDR3aa: CASSPWSQAAFF; CDR3nt: TGTGCCAGCAGTCCCTGGTCCCAGGCGGCTTTCTTT
v_gene: TRBV5-1; abundance: .; d_gene: .; j_gene: TRBJ2-5; CDR3aa: CASSLAYMGKYQETQYF; CDR3nt: TGCGCCAGCAGCTTGGCCTACATGGGAAAGTACCAAGAGACCCAGTACTTC
v_gene: TRBV12-3/TRBV12-4; abundance: .; d_gene: .; j_gene: TRBJ1-5; CDR3aa: CASSPRGGSNQPQHF; CDR3nt: TGTGCCAGCAGCCCGCGGGGGGGAAGCAATCAGCCCCAGCATTTT
v_gene: TRBV20-1; abundance: .; d_gene: TRBD2; j_gene: TRBJ2-3; CDR3aa: CSASRLAGGSDTQYF; CDR3nt: TGCAGTGCTAGCCGACTAGCGGGTGGGTCAGATACGCAGTATTTT
v_gene: TRBV7-9; abundance: .; d_gene: TRBD2; j_gene: TRBJ2-1; CDR3aa: CASSPDSGRAEQFF; CDR3nt: TGTGCCAGCAGCCCGGATAGCGGGAGGGCTGAGCAGTTCTTC
v_gene: TRBV20-1; abundance: few; d_gene: .; j_gene: TRBJ1-4; CDR3aa: CSANSRKEKLFF; CDR3nt: TGCAGTGCCAACTCGAGGAAGGAAAAACTGTTTTTT
v_gene: TRBV5-1; abundance: .; d_gene: .; j_gene: TRBJ2-4; CDR3aa: CASSLPQGTKNIQYF; CDR3nt: TGCGCCAGCAGCTTGCCCCAGGGGACCAAAAACATTCAGTACTTC
v_gene: TRBV28; abundance: .; d_gene: TRBD2; j_gene: TRBJ2-5; CDR3aa: CASSSLAVNQETQYF; CDR3nt: TGTGCCAGCAGTTCGCTAGCGGTGAACCAAGAGACCCAGTACTTC
v_gene: TRBV7-9; abundance: .; d_gene: .; j_gene: TRBJ2-7; CDR3aa: CASNNGGYEQYF; CDR3nt: TGTGCCAGCAATAACGGGGGTTACGAGCAGTACTTC
v_gene: TRBV4-1; abundance: .; d_gene: .; j_gene: TRBJ2-5; CDR3aa: CASSQVMPETQYF; CDR3nt: TGCGCCAGCAGCCAAGTGATGCCAGAGACCCAGTACTTC
v_gene: TRBV6-4; abundance: .; d_gene: .; j_gene: TRBJ1-2; CDR3aa: CASSDLNGGGPNYGYTF; CDR3nt: TGTGCCAGCAGTGACCTGAATGGAGGGGGGCCTAACTATGGCTACACCTTC
v_gene: TRBV29-1; abundance: few; d_gene: TRBD2; j_gene: TRBJ2-7; CDR3aa: CSVLAGGLSGEQYF; CDR3nt: TGCAGCGTATTAGCGGGAGGGCTGTCGGGCGAGCAGTACTTC
v_gene: TRBV20-1; abundance: few; d_gene: .; j_gene: TRBJ1-2; CDR3aa: CSVKGGYTF; CDR3nt: TGCAGTGTTAAGGGAGGCTACACCTTC
v_gene: TRBV20-1; abundance: few; d_gene: .; j_gene: TRBJ2-7; CDR3aa: CSARDGYMLSYEQYF; CDR3nt: TGCAGTGCTAGAGATGGATACATGCTCTCCTACGAGCAGTACTTC
v_gene: TRBV6-5; abundance: .; d_gene: .; j_gene: TRBJ1-5; CDR3aa: CASSYSNVANQPQHF; CDR3nt: TGTGCCAGCAGTTACTCGAACGTGGCAAATCAGCCCCAGCATTTT
v_gene: TRBV12-3/TRBV12-4; abundance: few; d_gene: .; j_gene: TRBJ2-7; CDR3aa: CASSLDRIDEQYF; CDR3nt: TGTGCCAGCAGTCTGGACAGAATCGACGAGCAGTACTTC
v_gene: TRBV10-3; abundance: few; d_gene: TRBD2; j_gene: TRBJ2-1; CDR3aa: CAIGTSGSVDNEQFF; CDR3nt: TGTGCCATCGGGACTAGCGGGAGCGTTGACAATGAGCAGTTCTTC
v_gene: TRBV20-1; abundance: many; d_gene: .; j_gene: TRBJ2-1; CDR3aa: CSASGGLSSYNEQFF; CDR3nt: TGCAGTGCTAGTGGAGGTTTATCTTCCTACAATGAGCAGTTCTTC
v_gene: TRBV27; abundance: .; d_gene: .; j_gene: TRBJ1-1; CDR3aa: CASTGRANTEAFF; CDR3nt: TGTGCCAGCACAGGGAGGGCGAACACTGAAGCTTTCTTT
v_gene: TRBV7-9; abundance: .; d_gene: TRBD2; j_gene: TRBJ2-5; CDR3aa: CASSQLGGGQETQYF; CDR3nt: TGTGCCAGCAGCCAGTTGGGCGGGGGCCAAGAGACCCAGTACTTC
v_gene: TRBV20-1; abundance: few; d_gene: TRBD1; j_gene: TRBJ2-3; CDR3aa: CSASKGQYEDTQYF; CDR3nt: TGCAGTGCTAGCAAGGGACAGTACGAAGATACGCAGTATTTT
v_gene: TRBV7-3; abundance: .; d_gene: .; j_gene: TRBJ2-1; CDR3aa: CASSRDSPSYNEQFF; CDR3nt: TGTGCCAGCAGCCGGGACTCCCCCTCCTACAATGAGCAGTTCTTC
v_gene: TRBV7-2; abundance: .; d_gene: TRBD2; j_gene: TRBJ2-7; CDR3aa: CASSSPTLAGEAGEQYF; CDR3nt: TGTGCCAGCAGTTCACCTACCCTAGCGGGAGAGGCCGGGGAGCAGTACTTC
v_gene: TRBV5-8; abundance: .; d_gene: .; j_gene: TRBJ1-2; CDR3aa: CASSTARNYGYTF; CDR3nt: TGTGCCAGCAGCACCGCGAGGAACTATGGCTACACCTTC
v_gene: TRBV20-1; abundance: few; d_gene: TRBD1; j_gene: TRBJ2-7; CDR3aa: CSARPRDSSYEQYF; CDR3nt: TGCAGTGCTAGACCCCGGGACAGCTCCTACGAGCAGTACTTC
v_gene: TRBV28; abundance: few; d_gene: .; j_gene: TRBJ2-1; CDR3aa: CASSFSGPYNEQFF; CDR3nt: TGTGCCAGCAGTTTCAGCGGCCCATACAATGAGCAGTTCTTC
v_gene: TRBV7-9; abundance: .; d_gene: .; j_gene: TRBJ1-1; CDR3aa: CASSLERIVEAFF; CDR3nt: TGTGCCAGCAGCTTAGAGAGGATAGTAGAAGCTTTCTTT
v_gene: TRBV5-1; abundance: .; d_gene: .; j_gene: TRBJ2-6; CDR3aa: CASSPRTGPGANVLTF; CDR3nt: TGCGCCAGCAGCCCCAGAACAGGGCCTGGGGCCAACGTCCTGACTTTC
v_gene: TRBV6-5; abundance: .; d_gene: TRBD2; j_gene: TRBJ2-1; CDR3aa: CASSLGLAGGRDEQFF; CDR3nt: TGTGCCAGCAGTTTGGGACTAGCGGGAGGTCGGGATGAGCAGTTCTTC